Following are 10 T cell receptor beta chains from one sample sequenced in a study of T cell repertoires in cytomegalovirus infection. TCRdb used MiXCR to reprocess the reads, holding one entry per CDR3 protein. The table lists hundreds of thousands of distinct CDR3 sequences, about a tenth of them singletons. The sample comprised PBMCs. These TCRs come from a human donor in good health (CMV status not recorded). Some clones in this sample may be carry-over from other donors' samples.

The chain has TRBV20-1 and TRBJ2-7; 7 bases align to TRBD2. With 6 bases clipped from V and 0 bases from J, the junction kept 8 bases outside the gene matches. This CDR3 spans 14 amino acids. Germline assignment: CDR1 DFQATT and CDR2 SNEGSKA (reference sequence). The CDR3 protein is CSARREGTSYEQYF. The CDR3, as DNA: TGCAGTGCCCGCAGGGAGGGTACCTCCTACGAGCAGTACTTC.

In this sample, this clonotype turned up a few times. The rearrangement joins TRBV5-4 to TRBJ2-7, with a tentative D call TRBD1 (6 bases). With 0 bases removed from V and 5 bases from J, the gap between germline ends came to 12 bases. CDR1 SGHNT and CDR2 YYREEE come from the germline V gene (reference sequence). The CDR3 is 14 amino acids. The CDR3 spells CASSLGQGNHEQYF. In nucleotides, the CDR3 is TGTGCCAGCAGCTTGGGGCAGGGGAACCACGAGCAGTACTTC.

Note on this clonotype: Just one base apart from a much larger clone, this may be a read error. The CDR3, as DNA: TGTGCCATCACCGACCTGACAGGGAGCACCGGGGAGCTGTTTTTT. The encoded protein is CAITDLTGSTGELFF. This chain links TRBV10-3 with TRBJ2-2; 7 bases align to TRBD1. The V gene end was trimmed by 7 bases and the J gene end by 4 bases; junction bases not matched to a gene: 9. The germline V gene has CDR1 ENHRY and CDR2 SYGVKD. CDR3 length: 15 residues.

This clonotype has ten or more counts. V gene TRBV6-2 or TRBV6-3 combines with J gene TRBJ2-1; TRBD1 might be the D (6 bases). Germline V CDR1 and CDR2: MNHEY, SVGEGT. The CDR3 runs to 16 residues. Trimming cost V 2 bases and J 1 base, with 12 bases left between them. The CDR3 DNA follows: TGTGCCAGCAGTTACCCCAGGGACACTTCCTACAATGAGCAGTTCTTC. It is translated as CASSYPRDTSYNEQFF.

This clonotype was counted many times. This chain links TRBV7-9 with TRBJ2-6; TRBD1 matches 7 bases. This CDR3 comprises 14 residues. Germline CDR1 SEHNR, CDR2 FQNEAQ (reference sequence). V was clipped by 11 bases and J by 0 bases; unmatched bases: 4. In DNA form, the CDR3 reads TGTGCCGGGGACAGCTCCTCTGGGGCCAACGTCCTGACTTTC. Residues: CAGDSSSGANVLTF.

This clonotype showed up many times. The chain is built from TRBV29-1 and TRBJ1-2, with 7 bases matching TRBD1. CDR1 is SQVTM and CDR2 is ANQGSEA in the germline V gene. The V gene end was trimmed by 6 bases and the J gene end by 3 bases; junction bases not matched to a gene: 1. The CDR3 is made up of 11 amino acids. The CDR3: CSVGQHYGYTF. CDR3 sequence (DNA): TGCAGCGTGGGACAGCACTATGGCTACACCTTC.

This clonotype has a count of ten or more. The chain is built from TRBV5-1 and TRBJ2-3, with TRBD1 as a possible D gene (6 bases). Trimming removed 1 base from V and 3 bases from J, with 15 bases in between. This CDR3 comprises 16 residues. The germline CDR1 and CDR2 sequences are SGHRS and YFSETQ. The DNA of the CDR3 is TGCGCCAGCAGCTTGTTAACTGGGGGCGCGACAGATACGCAGTATTTT. Protein: CASSLLTGGATDTQYF.

In this sample, this clonotype turned up many times. The chain combines TRBV7-6 with TRBJ2-7; D is unclear. CDR1 and CDR2 from the germline V gene are SGHVS and FNYEAQ. There are 14 residues in the CDR3. V was pared by 0 bases and J by 0 bases, with 6 bases between. The CDR3 DNA is TGTGCCAGCAGCTTAGCATGGAGCTCCTACGAGCAGTACTTC. Translating it yields CASSLAWSSYEQYF.

This clonotype showed up many times. The chain links TRBV11-2 to TRBJ2-5; D is unclear. Germline V gene sequence: CDR1 SGHAT, CDR2 FQNNGV. The length of the CDR3 is 12 residues. Trimming stripped 5 bases from V and 0 bases from J, with 4 bases between. This chain's CDR3 is CASSMDQETQYF. In nucleotides, the CDR3 is TGTGCCAGCAGCATGGACCAAGAGACCCAGTACTTC.

The CDR3: CSARSGGARDTQYF. In nucleotides, the CDR3 is TGCAGTGCTAGATCCGGGGGGGCGCGGGATACGCAGTATTTT. This sequence joins TRBV20-1 and TRBJ2-3; the match to TRBD2 covers 8 bases. This CDR3 is 14 amino acids long. J lost 6 bases, V lost 2 bases, and 7 bases had no gene match. From germline, CDR1 is DFQATT and CDR2 SNEGSKA (reference sequence).